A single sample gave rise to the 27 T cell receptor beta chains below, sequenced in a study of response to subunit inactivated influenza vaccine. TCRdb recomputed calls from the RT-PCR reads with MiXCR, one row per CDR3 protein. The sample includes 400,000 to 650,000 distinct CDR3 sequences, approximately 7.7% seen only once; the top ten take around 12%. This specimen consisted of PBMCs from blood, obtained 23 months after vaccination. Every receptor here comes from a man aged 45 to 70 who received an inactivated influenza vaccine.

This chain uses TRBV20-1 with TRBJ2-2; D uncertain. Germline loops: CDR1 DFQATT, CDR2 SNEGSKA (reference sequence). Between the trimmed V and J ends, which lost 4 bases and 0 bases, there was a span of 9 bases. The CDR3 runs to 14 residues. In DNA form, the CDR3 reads TGCAGTGCTATACTTGGGGCGAACACCGGGGAGCTGTTTTTT. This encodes CSAILGANTGELFF.

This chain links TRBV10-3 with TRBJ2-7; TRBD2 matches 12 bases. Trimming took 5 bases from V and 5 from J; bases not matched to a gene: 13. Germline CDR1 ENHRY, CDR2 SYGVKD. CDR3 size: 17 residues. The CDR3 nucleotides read TGTGCCATCAGTTTCCTAGCGGGAGGGTCCGTAGGGCACGAGCAGTACTTC. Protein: CAISFLAGGSVGHEQYF.

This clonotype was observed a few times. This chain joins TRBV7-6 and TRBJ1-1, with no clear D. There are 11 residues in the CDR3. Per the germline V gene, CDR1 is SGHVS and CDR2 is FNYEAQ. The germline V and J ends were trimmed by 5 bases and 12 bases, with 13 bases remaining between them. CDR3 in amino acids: CASSRKLETFF. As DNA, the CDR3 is TGTGCCAGCAGCCGAAAACTGGAAACTTTCTTT.

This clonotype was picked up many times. CDR3 residues: CASTPTRPMESSYNSPLHF. The CDR3 DNA follows: TGTGCCAGCACCCCGACCAGACCGATGGAAAGCTCCTATAATTCACCCCTCCACTTT. The chain carries TRBV6-4 and TRBJ1-6; no firm D call. V lost 7 bases and J 0 bases, leaving 22 bases between the germline ends. The germline gives CDR1 MRHNA, CDR2 SNTAGT. The CDR3 runs to 19 residues.

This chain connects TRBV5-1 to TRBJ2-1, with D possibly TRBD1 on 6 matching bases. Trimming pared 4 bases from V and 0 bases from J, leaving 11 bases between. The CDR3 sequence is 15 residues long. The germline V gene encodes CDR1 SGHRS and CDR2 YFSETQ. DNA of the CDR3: TGCGCCAGCAGCGAGCAGGGGAACTCCTACAATGAGCAGTTCTTC. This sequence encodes CASSEQGNSYNEQFF.

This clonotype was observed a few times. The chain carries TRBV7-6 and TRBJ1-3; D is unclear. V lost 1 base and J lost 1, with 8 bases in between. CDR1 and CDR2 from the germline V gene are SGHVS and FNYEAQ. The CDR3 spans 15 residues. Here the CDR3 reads CASSLGTLSGNTIYF. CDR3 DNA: TGTGCCAGCAGCTTAGGGACGCTTTCTGGAAACACCATATATTTT.

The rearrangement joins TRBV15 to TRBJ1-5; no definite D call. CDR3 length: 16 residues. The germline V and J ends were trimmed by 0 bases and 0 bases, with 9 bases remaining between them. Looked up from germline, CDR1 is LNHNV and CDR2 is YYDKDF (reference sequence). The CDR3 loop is CATSRDPTYSNQPQHF. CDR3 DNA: TGTGCCACCAGCAGAGATCCCACTTATAGCAATCAGCCCCAGCATTTT.

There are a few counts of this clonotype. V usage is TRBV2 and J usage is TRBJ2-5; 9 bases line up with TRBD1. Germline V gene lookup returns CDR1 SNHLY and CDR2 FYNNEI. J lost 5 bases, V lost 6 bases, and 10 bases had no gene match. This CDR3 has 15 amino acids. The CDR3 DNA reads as TGTGCCAGCAGGGGAGGATCGGACAGGGGTGAGACCCAGTACTTC. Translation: CASRGGSDRGETQYF.

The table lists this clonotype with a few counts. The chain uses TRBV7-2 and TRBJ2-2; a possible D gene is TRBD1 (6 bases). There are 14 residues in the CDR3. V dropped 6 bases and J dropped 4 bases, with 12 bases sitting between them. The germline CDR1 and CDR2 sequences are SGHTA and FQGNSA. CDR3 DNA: TGTGCCAGCAGAGCAGGGACAACCACCGGGGAGCTGTTTTTT. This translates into CASRAGTTTGELFF.

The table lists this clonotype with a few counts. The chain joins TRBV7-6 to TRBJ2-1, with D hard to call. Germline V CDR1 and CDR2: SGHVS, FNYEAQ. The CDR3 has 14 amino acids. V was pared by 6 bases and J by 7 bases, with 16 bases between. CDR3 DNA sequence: TGTGCCAGCAGTCCCTCCCACTTAGTTAATGAGCAGTTCTTC. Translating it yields CASSPSHLVNEQFF.

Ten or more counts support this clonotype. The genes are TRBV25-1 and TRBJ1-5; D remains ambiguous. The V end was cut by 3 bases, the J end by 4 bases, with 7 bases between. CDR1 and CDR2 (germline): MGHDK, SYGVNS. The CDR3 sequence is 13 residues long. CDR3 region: CASSEAGNQPQHF. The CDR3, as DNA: TGTGCCAGCAGTGAGGCTGGGAATCAGCCCCAGCATTTT.

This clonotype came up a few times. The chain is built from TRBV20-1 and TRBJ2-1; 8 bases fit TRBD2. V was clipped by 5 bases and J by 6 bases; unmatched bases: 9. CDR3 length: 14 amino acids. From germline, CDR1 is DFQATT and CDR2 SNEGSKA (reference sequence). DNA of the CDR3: TGCAGTGCTGACCTCGCAGCGGGAGCCAATGAGCAGTTCTTC. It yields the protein CSADLAAGANEQFF.

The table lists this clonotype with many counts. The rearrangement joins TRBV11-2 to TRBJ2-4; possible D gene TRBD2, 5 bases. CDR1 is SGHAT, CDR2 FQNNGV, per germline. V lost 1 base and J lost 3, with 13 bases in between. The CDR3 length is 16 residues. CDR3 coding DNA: TGTGCCAGCAGCTTAGTATTGGGCGCGGGCAAAAACATTCAGTACTTC. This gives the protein CASSLVLGAGKNIQYF.

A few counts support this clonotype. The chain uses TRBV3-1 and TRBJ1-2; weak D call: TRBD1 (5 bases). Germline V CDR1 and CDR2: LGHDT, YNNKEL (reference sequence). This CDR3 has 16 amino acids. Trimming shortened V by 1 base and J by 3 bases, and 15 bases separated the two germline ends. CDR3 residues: CASSQATGRDHYGYTF. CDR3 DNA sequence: TGTGCCAGCAGCCAAGCCACCGGCCGGGACCACTATGGCTACACCTTC.

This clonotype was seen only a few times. The CDR3 bases are TGTGCCAGTAGGCCGGGACAGGAATTCAATGAGCAGTTCTTC. This gives the protein CASRPGQEFNEQFF. The chain carries TRBV19 and TRBJ2-1; 8 positions agree with TRBD1. Germline-derived CDR1 and CDR2 are LNHDA and SQIVND (reference sequence). V trimming: 6 bases; J trimming: 6 bases; junction bases outside the gene matches: 7. CDR3 length: 14 amino acids.

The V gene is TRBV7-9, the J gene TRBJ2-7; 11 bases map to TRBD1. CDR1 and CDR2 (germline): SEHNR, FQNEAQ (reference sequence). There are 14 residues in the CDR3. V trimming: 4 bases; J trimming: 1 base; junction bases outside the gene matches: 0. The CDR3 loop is CASSWDRGSYEQYF. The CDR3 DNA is TGTGCCAGCAGCTGGGACAGGGGGTCCTACGAGCAGTACTTC.

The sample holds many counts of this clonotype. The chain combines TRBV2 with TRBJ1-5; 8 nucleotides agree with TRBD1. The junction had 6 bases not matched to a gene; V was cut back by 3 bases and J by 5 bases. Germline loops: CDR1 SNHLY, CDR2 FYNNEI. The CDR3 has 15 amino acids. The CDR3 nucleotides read TGTGCCAGCAGTGACTTCGGACAGGGCTATCAGCCCCAGCATTTT. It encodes CASSDFGQGYQPQHF. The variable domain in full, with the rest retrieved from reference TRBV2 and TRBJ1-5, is EPEVTQTPSHQVTQMGQEVILRCVPISNHLYFYWYRQILGQKVEFLVSFYNNEISEKSEIFDDQFSVERPDGSNFTLKIRSTKLEDSAMYFCASSDFGQGYQPQHFGDGTRLSIL.

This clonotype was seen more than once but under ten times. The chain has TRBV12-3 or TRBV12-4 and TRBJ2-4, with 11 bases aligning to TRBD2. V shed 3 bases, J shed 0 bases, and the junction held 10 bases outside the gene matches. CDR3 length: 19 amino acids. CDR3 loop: CASSFRASGGPSAKNIQYF. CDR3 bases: TGTGCCAGCAGTTTCAGGGCTAGCGGGGGGCCCTCAGCCAAAAACATTCAGTACTTC.

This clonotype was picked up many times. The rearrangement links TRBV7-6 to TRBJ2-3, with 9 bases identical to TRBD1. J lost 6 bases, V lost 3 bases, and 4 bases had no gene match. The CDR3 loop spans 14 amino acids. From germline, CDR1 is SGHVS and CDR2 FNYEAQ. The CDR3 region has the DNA TGTGCCAGCAGCTTGACAGGGGGAGCTGATACGCAGTATTTT. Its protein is CASSLTGGADTQYF. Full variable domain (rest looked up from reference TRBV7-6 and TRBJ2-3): GAGVSQSPRYKVTKRGQDVALRCDPISGHVSLYWYRQALGQGPEFLTYFNYEAQQDKSGLPNDRFSAERPEGSISTLTIQRTEQRDSAMYRCASSLTGGADTQYFGPGTRLTVL.

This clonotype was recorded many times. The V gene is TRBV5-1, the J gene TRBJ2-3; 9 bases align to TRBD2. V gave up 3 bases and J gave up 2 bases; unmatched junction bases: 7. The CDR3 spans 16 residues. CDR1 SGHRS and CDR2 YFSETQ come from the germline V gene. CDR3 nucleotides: TGCGCCAGCAGCTCATCTAGCGGGGAGTACACAGATACGCAGTATTTT. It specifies CASSSSSGEYTDTQYF.

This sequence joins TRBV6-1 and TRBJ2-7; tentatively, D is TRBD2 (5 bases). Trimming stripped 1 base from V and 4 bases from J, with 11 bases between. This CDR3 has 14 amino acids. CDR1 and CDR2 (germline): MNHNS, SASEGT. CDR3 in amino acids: CASSEGYSDYEQYF. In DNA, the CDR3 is TGTGCCAGCAGTGAAGGATATAGCGATTACGAGCAGTACTTC.

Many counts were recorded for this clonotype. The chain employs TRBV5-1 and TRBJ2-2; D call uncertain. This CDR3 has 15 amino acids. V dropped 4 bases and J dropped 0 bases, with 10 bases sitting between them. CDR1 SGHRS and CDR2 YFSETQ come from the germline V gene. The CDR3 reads CASSPHAANTGELFF. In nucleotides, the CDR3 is TGCGCCAGCAGCCCTCATGCGGCGAACACCGGGGAGCTGTTTTTT.

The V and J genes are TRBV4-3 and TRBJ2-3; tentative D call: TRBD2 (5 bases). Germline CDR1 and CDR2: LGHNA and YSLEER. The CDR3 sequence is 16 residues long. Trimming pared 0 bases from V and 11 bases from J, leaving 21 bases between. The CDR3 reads CASSQDSGPQRGRQYF. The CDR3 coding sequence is TGCGCCAGCAGCCAAGATAGTGGACCCCAAAGAGGGAGGCAGTATTTT.

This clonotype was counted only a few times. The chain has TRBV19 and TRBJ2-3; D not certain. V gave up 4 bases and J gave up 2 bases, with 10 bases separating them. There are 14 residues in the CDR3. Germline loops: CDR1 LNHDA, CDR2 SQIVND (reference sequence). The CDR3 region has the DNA TGTGCCAGTAGTACAACCACCCTCACAGATACGCAGTATTTT. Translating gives CASSTTTLTDTQYF.

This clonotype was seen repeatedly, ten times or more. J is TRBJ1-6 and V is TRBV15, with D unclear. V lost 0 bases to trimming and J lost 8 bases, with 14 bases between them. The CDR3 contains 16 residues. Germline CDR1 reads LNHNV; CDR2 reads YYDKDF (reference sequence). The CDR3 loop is CATSRDLRQVDSPLHF. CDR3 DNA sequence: TGTGCCACCAGCAGAGATCTGCGTCAGGTAGATTCACCCCTCCACTTT.

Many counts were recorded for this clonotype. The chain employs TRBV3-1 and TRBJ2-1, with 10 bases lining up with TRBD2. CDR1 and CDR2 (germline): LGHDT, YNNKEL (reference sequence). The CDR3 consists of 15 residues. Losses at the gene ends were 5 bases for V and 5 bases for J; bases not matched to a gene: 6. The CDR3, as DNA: TGTGCCAGCAGCGAAACTAGCGGGGCAAACAATGAGCAGTTCTTC. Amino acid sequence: CASSETSGANNEQFF.

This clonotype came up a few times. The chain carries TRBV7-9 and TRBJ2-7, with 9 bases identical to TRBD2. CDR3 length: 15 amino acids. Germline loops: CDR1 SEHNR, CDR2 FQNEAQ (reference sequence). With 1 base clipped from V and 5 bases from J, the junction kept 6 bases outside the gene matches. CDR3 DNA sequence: TGTGCCAGCAGCTTAGTTAGCGGGAGAACCCACGAGCAGTACTTC. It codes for CASSLVSGRTHEQYF.